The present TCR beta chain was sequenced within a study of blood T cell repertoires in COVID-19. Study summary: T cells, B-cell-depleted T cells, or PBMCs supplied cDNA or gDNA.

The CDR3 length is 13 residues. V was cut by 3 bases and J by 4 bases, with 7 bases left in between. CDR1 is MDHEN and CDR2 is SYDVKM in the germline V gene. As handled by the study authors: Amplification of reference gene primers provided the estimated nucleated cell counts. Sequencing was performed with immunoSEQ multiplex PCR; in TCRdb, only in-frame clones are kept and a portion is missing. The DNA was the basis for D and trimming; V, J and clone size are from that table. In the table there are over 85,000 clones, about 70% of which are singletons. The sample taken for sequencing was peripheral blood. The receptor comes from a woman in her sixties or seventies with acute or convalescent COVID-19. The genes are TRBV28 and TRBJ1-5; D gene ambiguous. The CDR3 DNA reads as TGTGCCAGCAGTTTGACAAGTAATCAGCCCCAGCATTTT. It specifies CASSLTSNQPQHF.